The entry below gives a single TCR beta chain sequence along with its context. The data originate from a study of T cell changes during pregnancy in multiple sclerosis. Sequenced by immunoSEQ multiplex PCR; TCRdb stores in-frame clones only, minus some. This table has 57,000 or so clones, approximately 91% appearing once. Losses at the gene ends were 2 bases for V and 2 bases for J; bases not matched to a gene: 6. This CDR3 region has 15 residues. Germline CDR1 and CDR2: SEHNR and FQNEAQ (reference sequence). The rearrangement uses TRBV7-9 and TRBJ2-7; 7 bases fit TRBD2. Specimen: peripheral blood, collected in the second trimester of pregnancy. This receptor was obtained from a female donor with multiple sclerosis, enrolled in a pregnancy study. The CDR3 loop reads CASSLLTAGAYEQYF. DNA for the CDR3: TGTGCCAGCAGCTTACTAACGGCGGGGGCCTACGAGCAGTACTTC.